This T cell receptor beta chain was captured by sequencing in a study of T cell responses to AZD1222 COVID-19 vaccine. Study context: The analysis combined second doses at about 4 or about 12 weeks.

Germline loops: CDR1 LNHDA, CDR2 SQIVND (reference sequence). This CDR3 is built from 15 residues. Trimming took 3 bases from V and 3 from J, leaving 12 bases between them. Note on this clone: Its target is not known.

Overall study findings and caveats: Variant regions that are unmutated are reportedly the target of nearly half of spike-specific TCRs. Baseline seropositivity occurred in only six or seven AZD1222 recipients. Most donors were white British, females outnumbered males, and clonal diversity was possibly underestimated.

Method: immunoSEQ multiplex PCR; TCRdb's copy keeps in-frame clones and lacks some. There are around 120,000 clones in the sample; more than 75% occur only once, and around 7.5% lies in the top ten. This receptor was obtained from an adult in good health. This chain connects TRBV19 to TRBJ1-5; D is ambiguous. The sample in question was peripheral blood, obtained on day 0 of AZD1222 vaccination. CDR3 region: CASSMGRSPNQPQHF. The CDR3 nucleotides are TGTGCCAGTAGTATGGGCAGATCCCCCAATCAGCCCCAGCATTTT.